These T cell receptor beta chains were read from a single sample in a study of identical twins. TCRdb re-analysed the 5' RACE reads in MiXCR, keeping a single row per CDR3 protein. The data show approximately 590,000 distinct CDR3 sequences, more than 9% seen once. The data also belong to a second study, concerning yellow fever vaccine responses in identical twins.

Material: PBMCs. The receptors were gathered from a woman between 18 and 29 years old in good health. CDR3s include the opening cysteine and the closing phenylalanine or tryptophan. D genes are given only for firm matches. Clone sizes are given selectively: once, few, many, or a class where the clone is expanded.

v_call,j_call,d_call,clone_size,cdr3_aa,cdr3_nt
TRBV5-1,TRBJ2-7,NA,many,CASSLPAAYEQYF,TGCGCCAGCAGCTTGCCCGCCGCCTACGAGCAGTACTTC
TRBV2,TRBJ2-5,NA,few,CASKIRETQYF,TGTGCCAGCAAGATTAGGGAGACCCAGTACTTC
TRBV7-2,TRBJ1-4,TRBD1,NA,CASSVRQGGTTEKLFF,TGTGCCAGCAGCGTCCGACAGGGCGGGACGACTGAAAAACTGTTTTTT
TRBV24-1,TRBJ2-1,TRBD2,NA,CATSLSGSEQFF,TGTGCCACCAGCCTTAGCGGGAGTGAGCAGTTCTTC
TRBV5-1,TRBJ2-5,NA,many,CASSFEGGGTETQYF,TGCGCCAGCAGCTTTGAGGGGGGGGGCACGGAGACCCAGTACTTC
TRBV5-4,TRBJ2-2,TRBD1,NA,CASSLDRVENTGELFF,TGTGCCAGCAGCCTGGACAGGGTCGAGAACACCGGGGAGCTGTTTTTT
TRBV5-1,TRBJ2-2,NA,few,CASKETTGELFF,TGCGCCAGCAAGGAGACCACCGGGGAGCTGTTTTTT
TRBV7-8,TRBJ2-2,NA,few,CASSPSGSAGELFF,TGTGCCAGCAGCCCATCAGGGAGCGCCGGGGAGCTGTTTTTT
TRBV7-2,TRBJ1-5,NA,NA,CASSEQQGYSNQPQHF,TGTGCCAGCAGCGAACAACAGGGATATAGCAATCAGCCCCAGCATTTT
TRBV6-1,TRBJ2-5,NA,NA,CASSVQGPYQETQYF,TGTGCCAGCAGTGTCCAGGGACCGTACCAAGAGACCCAGTACTTC
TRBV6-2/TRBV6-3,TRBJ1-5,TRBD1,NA,CASSYSGQGRQPQHF,TGTGCCAGCAGTTATTCTGGACAGGGACGACAGCCCCAGCATTTT
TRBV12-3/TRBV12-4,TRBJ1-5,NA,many,CASRPGVSNQPQHF,TGTGCCAGCAGGCCAGGGGTTAGCAATCAGCCCCAGCATTTT
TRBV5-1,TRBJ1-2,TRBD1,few,CASSLAPILTGNYGYTF,TGCGCCAGCAGCTTAGCCCCCATATTGACAGGGAACTATGGCTACACCTTC
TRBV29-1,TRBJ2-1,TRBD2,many,CSVEMWLAGKYNEQFF,TGCAGCGTTGAAATGTGGCTAGCGGGGAAGTACAATGAGCAGTTCTTC
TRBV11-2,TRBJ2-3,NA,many,CASSFTGTDTQYF,TGTGCCAGCAGCTTTACAGGGACAGATACGCAGTATTTT
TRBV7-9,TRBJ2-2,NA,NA,CASSLTTANTGELFF,TGTGCCAGCAGCCTCACGACAGCGAACACCGGGGAGCTGTTTTTT
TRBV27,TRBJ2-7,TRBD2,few,CASSKTSGRSIYEQYF,TGTGCCAGCAGTAAGACTAGCGGGAGATCTATCTACGAGCAGTACTTC
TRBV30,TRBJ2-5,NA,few,CAWNGIPQETQYF,TGTGCCTGGAACGGAATCCCCCAAGAGACCCAGTACTTC
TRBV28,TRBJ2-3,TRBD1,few,CASSPQGAADTQYF,TGTGCCAGCAGTCCACAGGGGGCCGCAGATACGCAGTATTTT
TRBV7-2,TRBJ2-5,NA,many,CASSPRDLRGTQYF,TGTGCCAGCAGCCCCCGGGACCTAAGAGGGACCCAGTACTTC
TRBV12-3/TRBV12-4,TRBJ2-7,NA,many,CASSWTDRYDEQYF,TGTGCCAGCAGTTGGACCGACAGGTACGACGAGCAGTACTTC
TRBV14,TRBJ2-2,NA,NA,CASSVRGTNTGELFF,TGTGCCAGCAGTGTTCGTGGGACCAACACCGGGGAGCTGTTTTTT
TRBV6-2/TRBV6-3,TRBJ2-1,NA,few,CASSYGPGQSSYNEQFF,TGTGCCAGCAGTTACGGTCCCGGGCAGAGCTCCTACAATGAGCAGTTCTTC
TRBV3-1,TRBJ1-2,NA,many,CASSPRASTTANYGYTF,TGTGCCAGCAGTCCTAGGGCCTCAACCACGGCTAACTATGGCTACACCTTC
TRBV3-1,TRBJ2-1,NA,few,CASSPPTASYNEQFF,TGTGCCAGCAGCCCCCCGACAGCTTCCTACAATGAGCAGTTCTTC
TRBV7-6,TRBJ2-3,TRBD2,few,CASSPGGVASDTQYF,TGTGCCAGCAGCCCGGGAGGCGTCGCATCTGATACGCAGTATTTT
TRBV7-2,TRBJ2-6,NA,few,CASSLNRANVLTF,TGTGCCAGCAGCCTCAATAGGGCCAACGTCCTGACTTTC
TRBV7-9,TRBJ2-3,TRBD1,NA,CASSSRGQTDTQYF,TGTGCCAGCAGCTCCAGGGGGCAGACAGATACGCAGTATTTT
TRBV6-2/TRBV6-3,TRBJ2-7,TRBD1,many,CASSYWSGTDLDEQYF,TGTGCCAGCAGTTACTGGTCGGGGACAGATCTCGACGAGCAGTACTTC
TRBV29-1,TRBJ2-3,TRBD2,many,CSGAGGTDTQYF,TGCAGCGGCGCCGGGGGGACAGATACGCAGTATTTT
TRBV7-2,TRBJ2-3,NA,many,CASSLVADSTDTQYF,TGTGCCAGCAGCTTAGTAGCGGATAGCACAGATACGCAGTATTTT
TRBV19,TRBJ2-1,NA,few,CASSSAPTVSVYNEQFF,TGTGCCAGTAGTTCAGCCCCGACAGTGTCGGTGTACAATGAGCAGTTCTTC
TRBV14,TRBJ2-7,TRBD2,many,CASSPLTSGSLQYF,TGTGCCAGCAGCCCCCTGACTAGCGGGAGTTTACAGTACTTC
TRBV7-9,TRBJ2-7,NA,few,CASSRQNSYEQYF,TGTGCCAGCAGCCGACAGAACTCCTACGAGCAGTACTTC